In this sample, the clone carrying this T cell receptor (beta chain) turned up a few times. Its cognate antigen is unknown. The data derive from a study of early T cells in non-severe SARS-CoV-2 infection. The overall study: Chains from this unsorted whole-blood bulk RNA could not be paired. Whole-study results and caveats: Database matching using VDJdb favored anti-spike CD8 responses, with private and CD4 specificities left missing.

Each single cDNA molecule received a unique molecular identifier. One entry per CDR3 protein results from TCRdb running MiXCR on the 5' RACE reads. The sample lists roughly 70,000 distinct CDR3 sequences, 20% seen once, with about 15% in the top ten. This CDR3 spans 14 amino acids. J lost 10 bases, V lost 2 bases, and 8 bases had no gene match. Germline V gene lookup returns CDR1 SGHTA and CDR2 FQGTGA. This sample comprised whole blood, obtained at baseline. The clonotype was recovered from an adult who was a healthcare worker with PCR-confirmed SARS-CoV-2 infection or an uninfected control (not recorded which). This chain uses TRBV7-3 with TRBJ1-2; 9 bases are shared with TRBD1. The CDR3 nucleotides are TGTGCCAGCAGCTTACTAGGACAGGGGAAAGACTACACCTTC. It encodes CASSLLGQGKDYTF.